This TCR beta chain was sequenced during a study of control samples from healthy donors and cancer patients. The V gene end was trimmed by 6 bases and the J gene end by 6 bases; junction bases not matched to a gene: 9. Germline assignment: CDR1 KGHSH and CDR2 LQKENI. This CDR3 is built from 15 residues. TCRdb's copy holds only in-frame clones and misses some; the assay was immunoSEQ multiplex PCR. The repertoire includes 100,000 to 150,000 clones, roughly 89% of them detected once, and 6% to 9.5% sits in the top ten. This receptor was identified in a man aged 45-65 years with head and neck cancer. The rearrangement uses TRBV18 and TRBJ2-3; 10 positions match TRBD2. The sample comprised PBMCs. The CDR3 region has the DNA TGTGCCAGCTCGCGACAAGCGGGAGGGTCGGATACGCAGTATTTT. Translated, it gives CASSRQAGGSDTQYF.